This T cell receptor (beta chain) derives from a study of human T cells and chemical hapten exposure. Sample treatment: therapeutic diphenylcyclopropenone sensitization with weekly scalp DPC. This CDR3 is built from 14 residues. CDR1 is GTSNPN and CDR2 is SVGIG in the germline V gene (reference sequence). V trimming: 3 bases; J trimming: 4 bases; junction bases outside the gene matches: 2. The library gave individual cDNA molecules unique molecular identifiers. In TCRdb, the reads were re-called with MiXCR into one record per CDR3 protein. The sample records about 990 distinct CDR3 sequences, more than 40% being singletons.

The source material was whole blood, sampled before DPC sensitization or 2, 6, or about 24 weeks after (not recorded which). The source is an adult with alopecia areata. Some clones in this sample may be carry-over from other donors' samples. This table probably holds off-target reads from a library built for another chain. The rearrangement links TRBV30 to TRBJ2-5; 13 bases line up with TRBD2. Here the CDR3 DNA reads TGTGCCTGGAGACTAGCGGGGGGGCGAGAGACCCAGTACTTC. Translation gives CAWRLAGGRETQYF.